These 6 T cell receptor beta chains share one sample of origin, sequenced in a study of cytomegalovirus exposure and HLA in healthy donors (dated by TCRdb to 2017 to 2019). The library was prepared using the immunoSEQ multiplex PCR assay. For the multiplex PCR, a mixture combining 60 forward primers for TCR Vbeta segments and 13 reverse primers for TCR Jbeta segments was used. TCRdb holds this immuneACCESS table with in-frame rearrangements only. Some clones are missing; in checked studies, unresolved V genes explain under half, and the rest has no known cause. The sample table contains under 200,000 clones; only one count was recorded for over 75% of them. In total, the top ten clones hold more than 0.4% of the sample. The sample comprised PBMCs. All receptors come from a woman aged 45 to 65 in good health and CMV-seronegative.

This rearrangement joins TRBV6-5 to TRBJ1-3; 7 bases align to TRBD1. This CDR3 region has 14 residues. The V gene end was trimmed by 5 bases and the J gene end by 0 bases; junction bases not matched to a gene: 1. The germline V gene encodes CDR1 MNHEY and CDR2 SVGAGI. The CDR3 region is CASSDRDSGNTIYF. The CDR3 nucleotides read TGTGCCAGCAGTGACAGGGACTCTGGAAACACCATATATTTT.

V is TRBV6-5 and J is TRBJ2-1; no firm D call. The germline CDR1 and CDR2 sequences are MNHEY and SVGAGI. There are 11 residues in the CDR3. The V end lost 0 bases, the J end lost 9 bases, and 3 bases lay between the germline ends. The CDR3 loop reads CASSYSSEQFF. The CDR3 DNA sequence: TGTGCCAGCAGTTACTCGAGTGAGCAGTTCTTC.

The chain couples TRBV7-3 to TRBJ1-2; TRBD1 aligns across 8 bases. CDR1 SGHTA and CDR2 FQGTGA come from the germline V gene. The CDR3 has 13 residues. Germline trimming cut 4 bases from V and 4 bases from J; bases unmatched to any gene: 2. The CDR3 nucleotides read TGTGCCAGCAGCTCAGGACAGGGCTATGGCTACACCTTC. Its translation: CASSSGQGYGYTF.

This chain links TRBV19 with TRBJ2-7; D is ambiguous. The CDR3 runs to 12 residues. Trimming pared 5 bases from V and 0 bases from J, leaving 5 bases between. Germline lookup yields CDR1 LNHDA and CDR2 SQIVND (reference sequence). The CDR3 spells CASSAYSYEQYF. CDR3 DNA sequence: TGTGCCAGTAGTGCCTACTCCTACGAGCAGTACTTC.

J is TRBJ2-3 and V is TRBV5-1; 13 nucleotides align to TRBD2. With V trimmed by 3 bases and J by 3 bases, 4 bases remained unmatched. The CDR3 runs to 16 residues. Germline V gene data show CDR1 as SGHRS and CDR2 as YFSETQ. The CDR3 DNA is TGCGCCAGCAGCTCCTCGACTAGCGGGGGGACAGATACGCAGTATTTT. It is translated as CASSSSTSGGTDTQYF.

This clone was seen just once. The chain has TRBV18 and TRBJ1-1; perhaps TRBD1 as D (6 bases). The V and J ends lost 1 base and 7 bases respectively, with 13 bases between them. The germline gives CDR1 KGHSH, CDR2 LQKENI. This CDR3 comprises 14 residues. DNA for the CDR3: TGTGCCAGCTCACCACGTCGGACAGCTAGTGAAGCTTTCTTT. This codes for CASSPRRTASEAFF. The complete variable domain, with remaining parts taken from reference TRBV18 and TRBJ1-1, reads NAGVMQNPRHLVRRRGQEARLRCSPMKGHSHVYWYRQLPEEGLKFMVYLQKENIIDESGMPKERFSAEFPKEGPSILRIQQVVRGDSAAYFCASSPRRTASEAFFGQGTRLTVV.